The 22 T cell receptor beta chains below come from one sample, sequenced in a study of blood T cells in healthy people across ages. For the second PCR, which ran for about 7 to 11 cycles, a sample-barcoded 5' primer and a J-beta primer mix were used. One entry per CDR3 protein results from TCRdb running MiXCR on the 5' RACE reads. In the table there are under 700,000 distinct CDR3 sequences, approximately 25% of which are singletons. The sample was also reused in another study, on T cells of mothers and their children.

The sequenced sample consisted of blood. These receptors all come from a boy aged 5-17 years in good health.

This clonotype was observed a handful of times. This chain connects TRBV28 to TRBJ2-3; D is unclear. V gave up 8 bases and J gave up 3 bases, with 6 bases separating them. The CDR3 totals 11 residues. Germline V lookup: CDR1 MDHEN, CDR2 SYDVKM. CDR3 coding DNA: TGTGCCAGCTGCCGGACAGATACGCAGTATTTT. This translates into CASCRTDTQYF.

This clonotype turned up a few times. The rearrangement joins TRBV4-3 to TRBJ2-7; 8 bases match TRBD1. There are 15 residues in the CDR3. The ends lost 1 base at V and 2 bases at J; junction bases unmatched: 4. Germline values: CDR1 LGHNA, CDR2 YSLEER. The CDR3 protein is CASSQGTGSAYEQYF. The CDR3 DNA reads TGCGCCAGCAGCCAAGGGACAGGGTCTGCCTACGAGCAGTACTTC.

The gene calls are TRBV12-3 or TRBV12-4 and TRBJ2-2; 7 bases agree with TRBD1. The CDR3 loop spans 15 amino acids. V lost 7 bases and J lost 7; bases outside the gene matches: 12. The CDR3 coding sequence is TGTGCCAGCACTTCGGGACAGCCCTCGGGCGGGGAGCTGTTTTTT. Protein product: CASTSGQPSGGELFF.

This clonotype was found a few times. In nucleotides, the CDR3 is TGTGCCAGCAGCCATCTAAGCTCCTACAATGAGCAGTTCTTC. It encodes CASSHLSSYNEQFF. This sequence joins TRBV7-2 and TRBJ2-1; D is undetermined. This CDR3 region has 14 residues. V gave up 5 bases and J gave up 0 bases, with 8 bases separating them. CDR1 and CDR2 (germline): SGHTA, FQGNSA. Drawing the rest from reference TRBV7-2 and TRBJ2-1, the complete variable domain is GAGVSQSPSNKVTEKGKDVELRCDPISGHTALYWYRQSLGQGLEFLIYFQGNSAPDKSGLPSDRFSAERTGGSVSTLTIQRTQQEDSAVYLCASSHLSSYNEQFFGPGTRLTVL.

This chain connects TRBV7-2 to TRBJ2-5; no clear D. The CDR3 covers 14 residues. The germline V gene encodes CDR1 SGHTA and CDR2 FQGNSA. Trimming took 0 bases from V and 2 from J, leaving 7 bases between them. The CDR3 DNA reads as TGTGCCAGCAGCTTAGCGCACCTACAAGAGACCCAGTACTTC. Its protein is CASSLAHLQETQYF.

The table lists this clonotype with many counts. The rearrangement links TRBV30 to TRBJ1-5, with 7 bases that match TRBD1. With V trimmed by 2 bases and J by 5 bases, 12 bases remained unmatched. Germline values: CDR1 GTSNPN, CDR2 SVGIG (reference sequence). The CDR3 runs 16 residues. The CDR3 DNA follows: TGTGCCTGGAGTCTCACCGGGACAGTGAAAGATCAGCCCCAGCATTTT. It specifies CAWSLTGTVKDQPQHF.

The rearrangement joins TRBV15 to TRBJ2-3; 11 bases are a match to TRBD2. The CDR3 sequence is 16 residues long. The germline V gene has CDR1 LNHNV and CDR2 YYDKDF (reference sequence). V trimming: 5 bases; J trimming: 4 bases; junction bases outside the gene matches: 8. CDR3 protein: CATSGGTSGVSDTQYF. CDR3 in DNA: TGTGCCACCAGCGGGGGGACTAGCGGCGTGTCAGATACGCAGTATTTT.

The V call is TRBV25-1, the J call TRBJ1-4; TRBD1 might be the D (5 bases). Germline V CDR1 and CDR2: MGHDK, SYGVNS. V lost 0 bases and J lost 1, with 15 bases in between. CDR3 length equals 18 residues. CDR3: CASSEYFGGGRTNEKLFF. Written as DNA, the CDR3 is TGTGCCAGCAGTGAATATTTTGGGGGAGGAAGAACTAATGAAAAACTGTTTTTT.

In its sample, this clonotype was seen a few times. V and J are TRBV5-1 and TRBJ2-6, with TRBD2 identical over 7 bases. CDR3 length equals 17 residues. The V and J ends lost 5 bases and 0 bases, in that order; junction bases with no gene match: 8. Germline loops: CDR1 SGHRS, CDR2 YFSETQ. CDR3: CASRAGTTISGANVLTF. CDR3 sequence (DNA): TGCGCCAGCAGGGCCGGGACTACGATCTCTGGGGCCAACGTCCTGACTTTC. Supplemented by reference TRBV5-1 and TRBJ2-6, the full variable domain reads KAGVTQTPRYLIKTRGQQVTLSCSPISGHRSVSWYQQTPGQGLQFLFEYFSETQRNKGNFPGRFSGRQFSNSRSEMNVSTLELGDSALYLCASRAGTTISGANVLTFGAGSRLTVL.

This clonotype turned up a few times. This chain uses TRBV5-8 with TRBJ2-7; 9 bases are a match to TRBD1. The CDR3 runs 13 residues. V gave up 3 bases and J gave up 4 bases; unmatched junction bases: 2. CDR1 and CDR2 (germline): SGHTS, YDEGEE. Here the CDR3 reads CASSWDRDYEQYF. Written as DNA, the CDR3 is TGTGCCAGCAGCTGGGACAGGGATTACGAGCAGTACTTC.

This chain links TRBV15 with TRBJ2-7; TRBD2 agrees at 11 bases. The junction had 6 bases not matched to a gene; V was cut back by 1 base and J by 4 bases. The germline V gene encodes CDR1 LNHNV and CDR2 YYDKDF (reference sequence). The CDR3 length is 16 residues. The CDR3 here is CATSRGTSGSGYEQYF. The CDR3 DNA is TGTGCCACCAGCAGAGGCACTAGCGGGAGCGGGTACGAGCAGTACTTC.

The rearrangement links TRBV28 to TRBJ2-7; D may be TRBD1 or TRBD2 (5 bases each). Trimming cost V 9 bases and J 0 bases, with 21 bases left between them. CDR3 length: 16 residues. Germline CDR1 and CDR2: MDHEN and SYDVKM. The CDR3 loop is CASASGAGSVSYEQYF. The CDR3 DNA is TGTGCCAGTGCCTCCGGGGCCGGTAGCGTCTCCTACGAGCAGTACTTC.

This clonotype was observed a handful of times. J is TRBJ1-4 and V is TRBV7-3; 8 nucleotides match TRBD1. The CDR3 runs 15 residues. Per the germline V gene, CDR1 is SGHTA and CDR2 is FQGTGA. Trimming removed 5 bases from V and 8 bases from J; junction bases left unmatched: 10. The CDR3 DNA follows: TGTGCCAGCAGCACTGGACAGGGCCTTTGGGAAAAACTGTTTTTT. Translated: CASSTGQGLWEKLFF.

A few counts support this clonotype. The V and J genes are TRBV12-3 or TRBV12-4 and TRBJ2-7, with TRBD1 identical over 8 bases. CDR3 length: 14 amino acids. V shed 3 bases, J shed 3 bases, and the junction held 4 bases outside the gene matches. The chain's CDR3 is CASSFGGQDYEQYF. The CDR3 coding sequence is TGTGCCAGCAGTTTTGGGGGACAGGACTACGAGCAGTACTTC.

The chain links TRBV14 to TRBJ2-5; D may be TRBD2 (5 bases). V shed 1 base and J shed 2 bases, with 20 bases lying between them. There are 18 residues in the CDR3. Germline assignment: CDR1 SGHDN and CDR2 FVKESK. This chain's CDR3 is CASSQVRLARRWQETQYF. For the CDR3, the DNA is TGTGCCAGCAGCCAAGTTCGCCTAGCCCGAAGGTGGCAAGAGACCCAGTACTTC.

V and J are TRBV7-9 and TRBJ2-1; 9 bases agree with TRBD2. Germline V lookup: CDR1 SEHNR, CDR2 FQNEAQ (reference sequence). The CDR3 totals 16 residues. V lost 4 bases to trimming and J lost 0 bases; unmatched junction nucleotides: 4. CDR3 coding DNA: TGTGCCAGCAGCTCGACTAGCGGTGACTCCTACAATGAGCAGTTCTTC. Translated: CASSSTSGDSYNEQFF. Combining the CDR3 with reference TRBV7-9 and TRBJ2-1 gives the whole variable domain DTGVSQNPRHKITKRGQNVTFRCDPISEHNRLYWYRQTLGQGPEFLTYFQNEAQLEKSRLLSDRFSAERPKGSFSTLEIQRTEQGDSAMYLCASSSTSGDSYNEQFFGPGTRLTVL.

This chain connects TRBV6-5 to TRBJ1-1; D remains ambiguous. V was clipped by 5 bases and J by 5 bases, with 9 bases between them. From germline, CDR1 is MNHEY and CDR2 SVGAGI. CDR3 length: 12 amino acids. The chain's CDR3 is CASSAGRTEAFF. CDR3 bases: TGTGCCAGCAGTGCCGGAAGGACTGAAGCTTTCTTT.

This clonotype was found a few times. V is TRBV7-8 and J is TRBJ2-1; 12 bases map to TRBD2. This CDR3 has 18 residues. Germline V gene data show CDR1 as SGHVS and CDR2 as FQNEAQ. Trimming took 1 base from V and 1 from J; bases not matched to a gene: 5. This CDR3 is CASSLELAGGPSYNEQFF. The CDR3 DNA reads TGTGCCAGCAGCTTAGAACTAGCGGGAGGCCCTTCCTACAATGAGCAGTTCTTC. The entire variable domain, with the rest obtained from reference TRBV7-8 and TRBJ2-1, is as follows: GAGVSQSPRYKVAKRGQDVALRCDPISGHVSLFWYQQALGQGPEFLTYFQNEAQLDKSGLPSDRFFAERPEGSVSTLKIQRTQQEDSAVYLCASSLELAGGPSYNEQFFGPGTRLTVL.

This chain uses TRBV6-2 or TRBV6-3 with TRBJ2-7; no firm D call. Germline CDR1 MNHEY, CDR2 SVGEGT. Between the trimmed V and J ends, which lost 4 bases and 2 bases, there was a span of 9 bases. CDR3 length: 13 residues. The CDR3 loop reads CASSSANPYEQYF. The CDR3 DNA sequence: TGTGCCAGCAGTTCGGCTAACCCCTACGAGCAGTACTTC.

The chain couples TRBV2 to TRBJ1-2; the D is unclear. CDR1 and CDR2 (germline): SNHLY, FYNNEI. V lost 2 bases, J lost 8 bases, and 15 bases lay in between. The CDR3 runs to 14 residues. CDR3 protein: CASSERRRVNGYTF. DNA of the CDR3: TGTGCCAGCAGTGAAAGACGAAGGGTGAACGGCTACACCTTC.

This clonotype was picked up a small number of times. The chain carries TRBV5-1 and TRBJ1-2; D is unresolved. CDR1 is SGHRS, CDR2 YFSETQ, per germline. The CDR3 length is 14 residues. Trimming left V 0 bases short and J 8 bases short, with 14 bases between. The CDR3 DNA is TGCGCCAGCAGCTTGGAGGCCAGGTCGTCCGGCTACACCTTC. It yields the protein CASSLEARSSGYTF.

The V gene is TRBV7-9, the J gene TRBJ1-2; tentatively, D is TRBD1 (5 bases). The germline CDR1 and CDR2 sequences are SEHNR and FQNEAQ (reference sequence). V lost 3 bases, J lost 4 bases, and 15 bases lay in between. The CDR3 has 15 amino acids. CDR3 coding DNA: TGTGCCAGCAGCTTGGCTCCCGGGACGACCTATGGCTACACCTTC. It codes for CASSLAPGTTYGYTF.